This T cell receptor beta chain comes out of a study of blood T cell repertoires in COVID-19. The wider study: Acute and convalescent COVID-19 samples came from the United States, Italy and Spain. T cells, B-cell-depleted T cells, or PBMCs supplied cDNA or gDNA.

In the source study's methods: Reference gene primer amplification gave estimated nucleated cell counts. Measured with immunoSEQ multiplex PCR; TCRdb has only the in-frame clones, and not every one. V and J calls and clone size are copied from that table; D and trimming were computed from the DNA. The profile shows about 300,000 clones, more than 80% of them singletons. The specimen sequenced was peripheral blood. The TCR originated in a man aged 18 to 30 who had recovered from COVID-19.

DNA of the CDR3: TGTGCCACCGCAGGGACAGGGGACTCCTACAATGAGCAGTTCTTC. Translating gives CATAGTGDSYNEQFF. V is TRBV24-1 and J is TRBJ2-1; 10 positions agree with TRBD1. V lost 9 bases and J lost 0; bases outside the gene matches: 4. The CDR3 has 15 residues. Germline values: CDR1 KGHDR, CDR2 SFDVKD.